The clone carrying this T cell receptor beta chain was counted a few times. This entry is derived from a study of T cell changes during pregnancy in multiple sclerosis. Profiling relied on immunoSEQ multiplex PCR, and the TCRdb table lists in-frame clones only, not all of them. Here the sample spans 45,000 to 55,000 clones, about 87% being singletons. The CDR3 contains 15 residues. V dropped 0 bases and J dropped 14 bases, with 17 bases sitting between them. The germline V gene has CDR1 MNHEY and CDR2 SVGAGI. This TCR came from a female donor with multiple sclerosis, enrolled in a pregnancy study. The starting material was peripheral blood, obtained in the first trimester of pregnancy. The J gene is TRBJ1-6, the V gene TRBV6-5, with D possibly being TRBD1 (6 bases). The CDR3 DNA reads TGTGCCAGCAGTTACTCCAGTGGGGGCACCTATACCCTCCACTTT. Residues: CASSYSSGGTYTLHF.